Sequencing of this TCR beta chain was carried out in a study of blood T cells in healthy people across ages. Across the whole study: Researchers report that template switching captured about one barcoded beta molecule per two T cells. Study-wide results and limits: Unsorted PBMC material precluded a definitive naive versus antigen-experienced comparison.

Per the germline V gene, CDR1 is MDHEN and CDR2 is SYDVKM. The CDR3 is 14 residues long. The J segment lost 4 bases and the V segment lost 6 bases, leaving 7 bases of the junction unmatched. The use of a sample-barcoded 5' primer and a J-beta primer mix characterized a second PCR of about 7 to 12 cycles. Using its own MiXCR run on the 5' RACE reads, TCRdb lists one record per CDR3 protein. The data show 450,000 to 650,000 distinct CDR3 sequences, with around 24% seen just once and around 10% held by the top ten. Worth noting for this clonotype: No antigen is known for it.

The same sample was also used in a study of T cells of mothers and their children.

This chain joins TRBV28 and TRBJ2-3; 7 bases line up with TRBD2. This clonotype was obtained from a boy younger than 18 in good health. Material: blood. CDR3 loop: CASSAPGLADTQYF. DNA of the CDR3: TGTGCCAGCAGCGCCCCCGGACTAGCAGATACGCAGTATTTT.